The entry below describes one TCR beta chain. This sample stems from a study of blood T cell repertoires in COVID-19. The V gene lost 7 bases and the J gene lost 3 bases, with 9 bases spanning the gap. Germline CDR1 and CDR2: PRHDT and FYEKMQ (reference sequence). The CDR3 is 12 amino acids. Authors' analysis steps: Cell counts per sample came from amplifying reference gene primers. Produced via immunoSEQ multiplex PCR; TCRdb's table is partial and in-frame only. V and J calls and clone size are those listed in that table; D and trimming were worked out from the DNA. This sample has 200,000 to 250,000 clones; approximately 88% occur once, and the top ten carry around a tenth.

The clonotype was recovered from a man between 18 and 35 years old with acute COVID-19. The sample taken for sequencing was PBMCs or T cells enriched from blood (not recorded which). This chain joins TRBV13 and TRBJ1-1, with TRBD1 as a possible D gene (5 bases). The CDR3 loop reads CASTRQYTEAFF. The CDR3, as DNA: TGTGCCAGCACCCGACAGTACACTGAAGCTTTCTTT.